Given below is one T cell receptor beta chain in context. Its target is not known. This record belongs to a study of T-cell memory formation after mild COVID-19. Study summary: In these data, TCR clusters were largely donor specific.

TCR alpha and TCR beta cDNA libraries with sample barcodes and UMIs came from 5'RACE using constant-segment primers. Each CDR3 protein gets one entry after TCRdb re-called the 5' RACE reads with MiXCR. This sample has about 560,000 distinct CDR3 sequences, with about 20% found just once. The germline V and J ends were trimmed by 4 bases and 2 bases, with 15 bases remaining between them. The CDR3 has 16 amino acids. CDR1 is LGHNA and CDR2 is YSLEER in the germline V gene. Findings of the study overall: Memory cells collected pre-infection included some clones that later responded, suggesting cross-reactive memory joined.

This sequence joins TRBV4-3 and TRBJ2-1; D is undetermined. What was sequenced was PBMCs or a T cell subset sorted from them (not recorded which). This TCR came from an adult woman who had mild COVID-19 (a few samples of this study predate the infection). Cell type and time point are not known. The CDR3 loop reads CASSREELPPYNEQFF. In DNA form, the CDR3 reads TGCGCCAGCAGCCGGGAAGAACTTCCCCCCTACAATGAGCAGTTCTTC.